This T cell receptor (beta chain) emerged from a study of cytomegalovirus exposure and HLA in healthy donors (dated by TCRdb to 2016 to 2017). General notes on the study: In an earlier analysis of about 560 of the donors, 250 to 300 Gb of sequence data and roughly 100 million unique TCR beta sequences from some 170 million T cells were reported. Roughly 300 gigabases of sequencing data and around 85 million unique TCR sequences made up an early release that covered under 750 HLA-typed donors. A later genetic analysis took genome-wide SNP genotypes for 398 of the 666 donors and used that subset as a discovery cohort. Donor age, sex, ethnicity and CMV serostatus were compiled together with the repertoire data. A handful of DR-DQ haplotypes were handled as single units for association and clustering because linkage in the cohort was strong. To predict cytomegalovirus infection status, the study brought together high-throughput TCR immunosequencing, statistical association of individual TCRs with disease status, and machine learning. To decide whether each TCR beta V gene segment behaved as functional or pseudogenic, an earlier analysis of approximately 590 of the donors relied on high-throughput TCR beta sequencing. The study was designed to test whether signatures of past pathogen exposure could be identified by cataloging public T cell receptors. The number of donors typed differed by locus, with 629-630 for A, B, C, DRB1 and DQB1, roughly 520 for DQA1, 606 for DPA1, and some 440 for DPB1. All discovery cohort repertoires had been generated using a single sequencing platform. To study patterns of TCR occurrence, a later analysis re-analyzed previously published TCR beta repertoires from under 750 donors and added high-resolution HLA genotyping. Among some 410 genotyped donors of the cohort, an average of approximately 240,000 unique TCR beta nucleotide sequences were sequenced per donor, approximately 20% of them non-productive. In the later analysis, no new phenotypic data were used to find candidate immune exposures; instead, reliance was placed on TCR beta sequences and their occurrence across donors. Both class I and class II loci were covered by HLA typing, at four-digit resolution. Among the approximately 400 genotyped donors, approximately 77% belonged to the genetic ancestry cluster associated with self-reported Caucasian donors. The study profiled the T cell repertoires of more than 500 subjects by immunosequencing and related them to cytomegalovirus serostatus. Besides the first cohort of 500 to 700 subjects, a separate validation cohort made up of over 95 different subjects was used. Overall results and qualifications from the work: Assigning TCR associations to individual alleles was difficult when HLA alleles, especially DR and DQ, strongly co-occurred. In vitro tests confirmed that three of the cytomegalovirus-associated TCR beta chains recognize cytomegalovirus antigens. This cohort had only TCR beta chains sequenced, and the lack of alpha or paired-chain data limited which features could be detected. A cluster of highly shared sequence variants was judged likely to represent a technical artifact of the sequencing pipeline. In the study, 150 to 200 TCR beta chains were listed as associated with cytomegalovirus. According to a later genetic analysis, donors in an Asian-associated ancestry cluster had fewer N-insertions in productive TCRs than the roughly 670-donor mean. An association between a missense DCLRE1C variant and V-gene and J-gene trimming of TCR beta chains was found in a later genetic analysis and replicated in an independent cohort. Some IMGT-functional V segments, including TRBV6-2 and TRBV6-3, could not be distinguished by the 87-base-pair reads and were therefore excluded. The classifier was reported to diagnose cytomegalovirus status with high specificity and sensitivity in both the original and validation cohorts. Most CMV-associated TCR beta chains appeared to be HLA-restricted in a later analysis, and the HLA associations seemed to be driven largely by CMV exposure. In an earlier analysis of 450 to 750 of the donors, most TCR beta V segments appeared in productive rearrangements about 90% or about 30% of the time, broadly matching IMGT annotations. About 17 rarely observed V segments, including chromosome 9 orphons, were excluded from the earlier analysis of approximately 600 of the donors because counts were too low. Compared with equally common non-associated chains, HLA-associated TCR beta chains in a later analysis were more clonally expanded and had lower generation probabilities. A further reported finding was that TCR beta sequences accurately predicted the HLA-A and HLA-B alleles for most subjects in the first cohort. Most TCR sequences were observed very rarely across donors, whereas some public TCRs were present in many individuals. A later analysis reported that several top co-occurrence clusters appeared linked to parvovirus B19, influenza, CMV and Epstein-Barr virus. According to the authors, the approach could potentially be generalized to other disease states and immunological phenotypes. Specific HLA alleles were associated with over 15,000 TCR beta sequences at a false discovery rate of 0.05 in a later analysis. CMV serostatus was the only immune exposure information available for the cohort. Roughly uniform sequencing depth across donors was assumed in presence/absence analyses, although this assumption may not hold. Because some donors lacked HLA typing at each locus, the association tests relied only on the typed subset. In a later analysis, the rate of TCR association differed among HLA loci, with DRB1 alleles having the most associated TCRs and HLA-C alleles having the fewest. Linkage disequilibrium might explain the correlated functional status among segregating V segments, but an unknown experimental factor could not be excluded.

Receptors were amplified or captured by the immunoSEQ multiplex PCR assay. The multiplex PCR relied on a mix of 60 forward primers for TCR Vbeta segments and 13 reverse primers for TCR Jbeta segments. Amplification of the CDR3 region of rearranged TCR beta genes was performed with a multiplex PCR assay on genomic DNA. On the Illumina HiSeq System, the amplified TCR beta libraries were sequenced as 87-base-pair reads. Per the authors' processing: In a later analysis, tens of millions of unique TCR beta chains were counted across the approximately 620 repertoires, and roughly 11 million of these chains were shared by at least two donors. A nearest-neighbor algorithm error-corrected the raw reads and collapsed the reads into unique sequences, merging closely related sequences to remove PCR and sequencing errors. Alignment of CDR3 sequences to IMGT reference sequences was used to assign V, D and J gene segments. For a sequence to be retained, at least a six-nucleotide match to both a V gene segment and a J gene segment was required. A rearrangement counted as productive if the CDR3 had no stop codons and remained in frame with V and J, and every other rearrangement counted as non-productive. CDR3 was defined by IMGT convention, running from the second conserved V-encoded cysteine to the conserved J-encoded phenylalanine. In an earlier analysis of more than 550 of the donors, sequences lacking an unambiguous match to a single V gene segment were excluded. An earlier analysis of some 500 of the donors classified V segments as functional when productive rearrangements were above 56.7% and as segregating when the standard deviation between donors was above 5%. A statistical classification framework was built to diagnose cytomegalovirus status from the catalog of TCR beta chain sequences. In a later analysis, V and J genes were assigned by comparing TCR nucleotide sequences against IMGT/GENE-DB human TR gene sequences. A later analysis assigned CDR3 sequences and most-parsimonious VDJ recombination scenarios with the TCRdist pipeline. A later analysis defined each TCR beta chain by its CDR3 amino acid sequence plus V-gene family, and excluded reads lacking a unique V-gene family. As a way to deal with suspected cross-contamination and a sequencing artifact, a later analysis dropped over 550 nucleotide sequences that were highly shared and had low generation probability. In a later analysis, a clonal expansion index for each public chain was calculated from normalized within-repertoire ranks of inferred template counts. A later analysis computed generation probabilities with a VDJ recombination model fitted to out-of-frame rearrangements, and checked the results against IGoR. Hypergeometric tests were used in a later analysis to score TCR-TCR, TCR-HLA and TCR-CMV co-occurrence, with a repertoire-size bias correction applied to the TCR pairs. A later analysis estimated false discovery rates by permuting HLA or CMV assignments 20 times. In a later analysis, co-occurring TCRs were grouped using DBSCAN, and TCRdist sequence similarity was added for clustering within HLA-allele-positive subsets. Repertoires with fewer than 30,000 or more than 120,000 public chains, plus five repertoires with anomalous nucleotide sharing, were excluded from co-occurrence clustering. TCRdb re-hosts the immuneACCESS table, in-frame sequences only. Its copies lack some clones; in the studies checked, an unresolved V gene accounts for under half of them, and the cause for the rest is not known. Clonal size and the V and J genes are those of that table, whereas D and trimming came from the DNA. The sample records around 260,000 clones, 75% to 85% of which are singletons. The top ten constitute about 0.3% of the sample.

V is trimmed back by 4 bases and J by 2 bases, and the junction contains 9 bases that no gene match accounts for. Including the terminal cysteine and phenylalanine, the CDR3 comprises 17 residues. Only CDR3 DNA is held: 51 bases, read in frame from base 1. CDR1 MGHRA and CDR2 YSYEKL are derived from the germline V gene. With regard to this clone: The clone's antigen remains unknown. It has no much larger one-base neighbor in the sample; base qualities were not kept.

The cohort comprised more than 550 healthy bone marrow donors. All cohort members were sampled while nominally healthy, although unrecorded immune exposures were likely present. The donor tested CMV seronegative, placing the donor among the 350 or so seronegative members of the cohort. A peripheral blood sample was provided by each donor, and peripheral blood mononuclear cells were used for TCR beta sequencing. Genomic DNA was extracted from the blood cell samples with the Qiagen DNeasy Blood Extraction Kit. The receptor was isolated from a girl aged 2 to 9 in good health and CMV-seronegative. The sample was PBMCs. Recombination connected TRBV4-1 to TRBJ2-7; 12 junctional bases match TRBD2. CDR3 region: CASSPAGLAGHTYEQYF. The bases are TGCGCCAGCAGCCCCGCCGGACTAGCGGGGCATACCTACGAGCAGTACTTC.